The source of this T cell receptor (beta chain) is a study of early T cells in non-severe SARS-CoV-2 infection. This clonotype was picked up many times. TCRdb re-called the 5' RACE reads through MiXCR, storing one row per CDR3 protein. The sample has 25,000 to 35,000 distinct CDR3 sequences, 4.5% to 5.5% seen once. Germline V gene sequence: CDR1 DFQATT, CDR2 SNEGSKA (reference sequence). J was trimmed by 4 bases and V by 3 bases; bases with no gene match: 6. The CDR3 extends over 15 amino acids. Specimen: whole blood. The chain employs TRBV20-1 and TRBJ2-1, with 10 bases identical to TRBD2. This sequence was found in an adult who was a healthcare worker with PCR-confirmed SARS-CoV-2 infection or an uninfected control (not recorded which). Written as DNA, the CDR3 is TGCAGTGCTAGCTCACTAGCGGGAACGTACAATGAGCAGTTCTTC. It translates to CSASSLAGTYNEQFF.